This entry features one T cell receptor beta chain sequence. The antigen it binds to is not known. There are no base qualities to consult, and no much larger clone falls within one base. The data originate from a study of vaccination and CD4 T cells after COVID-19 (dated by TCRdb to 2021 to 2024). In terms of the full investigation: Convalescent patients had a positive SARS-CoV-2 result on nasal swab PCR, and of these patients, several had mild disease and one had severe disease. Post-COVID blood samples were collected from convalescent patients a median of around 100 days after diagnosis, with a range of roughly 30 to 161 days. Two doses of either the Pfizer-BioNTech BNT162b2 vaccine (n=8) or the Moderna mRNA-1273 vaccine (n=2) were administered to participants. In the convalescent cohort there were six males and four females, among whom were two Hispanic individuals, seven Caucasians, two Asians and one multiracial person. In 10 COVID-19 convalescent patients and a handful of infection-naive healthy vaccine recipients, researchers compared the spike-specific CD4+ TCR repertoire from before mRNA vaccination with the repertoire from after. As controls, cultures received a CEFX viral epitope pool (the positive control), an HIV-1 Nef peptide pool (the negative control), or no peptide at all. Culture stimuli were overlapping spike peptide pools from SARS-CoV-2 and from the common cold coronaviruses HCoV-NL63, HCoV-OC43 and HCoV-229E. The time from the second vaccine dose to post-vaccine blood sampling had a median of roughly 72 days and ranged from about 12 to 241 days.

Receptor amplification or capture employed PCR. TCR sequencing of DNA from cultured CD4+ T cells used the Oncomine TCR Beta short-read assay at the Johns Hopkins FTIC core. The QIAamp micro DNA kit was used to extract genomic DNA from the cultured CD4+ T cells. The Oncomine TCR Beta libraries from cultured CD4+ T cells were pooled using unique dual indexes and then sequenced on an Illumina iSeq 100. Turning to the authors' computational methods: Non-productive sequences were removed, and CDR3s that did not start with C, did not end with F or W, or were shorter than 7 amino acids were discarded. The MANAFEST web application identified antigen-specific clonotypes by comparing peptide-stimulated wells against reference wells and other culture wells. Positive clones required FDR below 0.05, an odds ratio above 5, and productive frequency above 0.1% in at least two of three replicate wells. Cross-reactive clonotypes were defined as significantly expanded in both SARS-CoV-2 spike wells and at least one common cold coronavirus spike condition. Similarity between CDR3 sequences was evaluated in R version 3.6.1 using Levenshtein distances (stringdist) and unrooted phylogenetic trees (ape). In TCRdb, the public reads were trimmed at Q25 with fastp and aligned with MiXCR, with productive beta chains retained. CDR3 protein sequences are deduplicated, and each keeps its most common genes and DNA. Clone size and V and J calls follow TCRdb, not the original study. This sample is represented by several thousand distinct CDR3 sequences; around two fifths of them were singletons. The biggest ten clones account for about 41% of the sample.

In light of the paper, this sample's treatment or condition label describes: approximately 10-day PBMC culture with coronavirus spike peptide pools or control peptides (ViraFEST assay). The ViraFEST assay was used in the study, in which antigen-specific T cells were expanded with peptide pools and expanded clonotypes were subsequently identified by TCR sequencing. The positive SARS-CoV-2 PCR tests of the convalescent patients were dated from March to December 2020, before the Alpha, Beta and Delta variants emerged in the United States. About 2 million PBMCs per well were cultured in IMDM with roughly 5.2% human AB serum and 8.5 to 10 IU/ml IL-2, plus 10 ug/ml peptide pools. On days 3 and 7, half of the culture medium was replaced with fresh IL-2-containing medium. After 10 to 11 days of culture, CD4+ T cells were isolated by negative selection using the EasySep CD4+ T cell isolation kit. Ficoll-Paque Plus gradient centrifugation was used to isolate PBMCs from whole blood, and the isolated PBMCs were then either used fresh or cryopreserved at -140C. Each culture condition was generally run in triplicate wells.

The paper as a whole reports these results and caveats: Among the post-vaccine SARS-CoV-2-reactive clones in convalescent patients, a median approximately 90% showed up only after vaccination, which suggests vaccine-specific priming. Although the median number of SARS-CoV-2-reactive clonotypes went up from roughly 22 after infection to 35 to 40 after vaccination, the increase was not significant. Only a relatively small number of convalescent patients were included in the study, and early timepoints following natural infection were not analyzed. Nearly all vaccine-specific clones in convalescent patients (304 of 307) were mono-reactive for SARS-CoV-2 spike rather than cross-reactive with common cold coronaviruses.

At the junction V is shortened by 4 bases and J by 1 base, with 10 bases in between. From its cysteine to its phenylalanine, the CDR3 spans 14 amino acids. Left in the record is the CDR3 DNA by itself, 42 bases read in frame from the first base. Sequences LNHDA (CDR1) and SQIVND (CDR2) are obtained from the germline V gene (reference sequence). The sequence was collected from a human donor who had recovered from COVID-19. Sample: CD4+ T cells from blood, cultured in vitro. The chain is made from TRBV19 and TRBJ1-1; no confident D gene assignment can be made. Here is the DNA: TGTGCCAGTAGTACGGACGCGGGGAACACTGAAGCTTTCTTT. Its translation reads: CASSTDAGNTEAFF.